This T cell receptor (beta chain) was recovered during a study of regulatory T cells in long-lasting Graves disease. On the study more broadly: For under 3 months, newly diagnosed Graves' patients had been taking antithyroid drugs.

Trimming at V came to 6 bases and at J to 7 bases, leaving 12 bases not matched to a gene. CDR1 LNHDA and CDR2 SQIVND come from the germline V gene (reference sequence). The CDR3 runs to 16 residues. Time point given: newly diagnosed GD, antithyroid drugs for less than 3 months. The TCR library was prepared using RNA isolated from PBMCs. A blood draw put 8.5 to 10 milliliters of peripheral blood into EDTA tubes. Overall study results and limits: Favored gene segments in persistent disease were TRBV28, TRBJ1-2 and TRBJ2-5. A limited number of samples was an acknowledged limitation.

This clonotype has ten or more counts. Its antigen is unknown. CDR3 regions were amplified by Arm-PCR using iRepertoire HTBI primers to build TCR beta libraries. TCRdb called the multiplex PCR reads again in MiXCR, with one record for every CDR3 protein. The data hold around 400,000 distinct CDR3 sequences, with roughly a sixth observed a single time. V is TRBV19 and J is TRBJ1-5, with 10 bases identical to TRBD1. This clonotype was obtained from a female donor with Graves disease. Here the sequenced sample was peripheral blood mononuclear cells (PBMCs), taken at new diagnosis, from a patient treated with antithyroid drugs. The CDR3 spells CASSRPTGGARQPQHF. The CDR3 coding sequence is TGTGCCAGTAGCCGTCCGACAGGGGGCGCACGGCAGCCCCAGCATTTT. The full variable domain, with the rest looked up from reference TRBV19 and TRBJ1-5, is DGGITQSPKYLFRKEGQNVTLSCEQNLNHDAMYWYRQDPGQGLRLIYYSQIVNDFQKGDIAEGYSVSREKKESFPLTVTSAQKNPTAFYLCASSRPTGGARQPQHFGDGTRLSIL.